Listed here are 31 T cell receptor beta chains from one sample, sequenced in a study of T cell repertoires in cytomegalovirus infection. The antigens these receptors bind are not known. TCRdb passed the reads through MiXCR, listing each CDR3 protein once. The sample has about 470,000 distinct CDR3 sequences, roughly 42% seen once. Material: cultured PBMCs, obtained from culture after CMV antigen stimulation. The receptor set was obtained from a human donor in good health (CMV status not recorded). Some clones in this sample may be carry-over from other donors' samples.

The CDR3 DNA sequence: TGTGCCAGCAGCCCGGGACAGATCGCTTATAATTCACCCCTCCACTTT. Translated, it gives CASSPGQIAYNSPLHF. The chain has TRBV5-6 and TRBJ1-6, with 7 bases matching TRBD1. This CDR3 region has 16 residues. Germline V gene lookup returns CDR1 SGHDT and CDR2 YYEEEE. Trimming removed 4 bases from V and 4 bases from J; junction bases left unmatched: 8.

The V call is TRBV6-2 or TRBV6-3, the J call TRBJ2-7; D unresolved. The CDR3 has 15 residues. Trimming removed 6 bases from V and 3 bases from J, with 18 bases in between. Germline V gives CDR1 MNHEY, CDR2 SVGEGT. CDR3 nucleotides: TGTGCCAGCAGAGACCTTGGAAAGGATAGCTACGAGCAGTACTTC. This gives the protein CASRDLGKDSYEQYF.

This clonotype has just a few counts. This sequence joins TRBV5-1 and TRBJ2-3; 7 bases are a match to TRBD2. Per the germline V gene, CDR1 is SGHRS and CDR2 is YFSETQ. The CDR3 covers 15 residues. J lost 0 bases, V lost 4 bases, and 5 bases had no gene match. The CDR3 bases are TGCGCCAGCAGCCGAACGGGACTAAGCACAGATACGCAGTATTTT. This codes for CASSRTGLSTDTQYF. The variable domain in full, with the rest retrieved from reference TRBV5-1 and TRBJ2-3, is KAGVTQTPRYLIKTRGQQVTLSCSPISGHRSVSWYQQTPGQGLQFLFEYFSETQRNKGNFPGRFSGRQFSNSRSEMNVSTLELGDSALYLCASSRTGLSTDTQYFGPGTRLTVL.

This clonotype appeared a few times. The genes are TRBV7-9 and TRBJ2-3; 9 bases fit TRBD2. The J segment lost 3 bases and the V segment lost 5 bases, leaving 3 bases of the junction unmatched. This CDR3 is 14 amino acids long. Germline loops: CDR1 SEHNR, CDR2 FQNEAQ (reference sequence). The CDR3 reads CASSPSGVTDTQYF. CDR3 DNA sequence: TGTGCCAGCAGCCCTAGCGGGGTTACAGATACGCAGTATTTT.

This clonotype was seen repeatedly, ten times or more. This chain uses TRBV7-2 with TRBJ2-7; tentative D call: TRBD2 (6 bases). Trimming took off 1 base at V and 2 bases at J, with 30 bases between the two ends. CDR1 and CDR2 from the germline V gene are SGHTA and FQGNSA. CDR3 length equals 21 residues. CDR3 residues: CASSLGRVGRTEKNHAYEQYF. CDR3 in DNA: TGTGCCAGCAGCTTAGGAAGAGTCGGGAGAACAGAAAAAAATCACGCCTACGAGCAGTACTTC.

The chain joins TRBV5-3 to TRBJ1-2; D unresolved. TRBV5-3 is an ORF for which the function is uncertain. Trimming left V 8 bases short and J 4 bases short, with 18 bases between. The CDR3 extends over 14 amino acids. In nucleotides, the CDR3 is TGTGCCAGCAGCCCCGTTGGGGTCGGCTATGGCTACACCTTC. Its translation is CASSPVGVGYGYTF.

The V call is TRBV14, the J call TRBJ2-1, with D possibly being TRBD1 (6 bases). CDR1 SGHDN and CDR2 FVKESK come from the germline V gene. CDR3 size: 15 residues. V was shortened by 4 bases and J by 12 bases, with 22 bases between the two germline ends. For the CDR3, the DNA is TGTGCCAGCAGCCTTATATCAACAGGGATCCTTATGCAGTTCTTC. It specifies CASSLISTGILMQFF.

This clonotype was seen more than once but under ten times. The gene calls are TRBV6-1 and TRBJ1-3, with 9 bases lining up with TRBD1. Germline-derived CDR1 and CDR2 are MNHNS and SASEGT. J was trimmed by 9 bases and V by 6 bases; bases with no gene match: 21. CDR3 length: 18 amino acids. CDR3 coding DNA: TGTGCCAGCAGACCGGGACAGGGACCATTAGCGATCCGGGGCACCATATATTTT. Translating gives CASRPGQGPLAIRGTIYF.

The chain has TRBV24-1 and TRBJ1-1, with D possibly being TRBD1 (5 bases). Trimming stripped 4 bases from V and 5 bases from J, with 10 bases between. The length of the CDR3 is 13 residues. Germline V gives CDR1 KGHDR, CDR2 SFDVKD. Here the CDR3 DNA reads TGTGCCACCAGTGACCTTGGGGGGACTGAAGCTTTCTTT. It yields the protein CATSDLGGTEAFF.

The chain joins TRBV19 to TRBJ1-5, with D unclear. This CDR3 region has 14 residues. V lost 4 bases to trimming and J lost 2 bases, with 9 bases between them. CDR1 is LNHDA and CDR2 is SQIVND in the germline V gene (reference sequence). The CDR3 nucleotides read TGTGCCAGTAGTAAACTCTATGGCAATCAGCCCCAGCATTTT. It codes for CASSKLYGNQPQHF.

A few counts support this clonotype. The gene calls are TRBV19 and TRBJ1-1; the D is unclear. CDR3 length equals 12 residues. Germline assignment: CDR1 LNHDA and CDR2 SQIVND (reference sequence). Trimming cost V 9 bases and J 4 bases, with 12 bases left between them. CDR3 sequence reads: CASQVESTEAFF. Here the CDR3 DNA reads TGTGCCAGCCAGGTGGAAAGCACTGAAGCTTTCTTT.

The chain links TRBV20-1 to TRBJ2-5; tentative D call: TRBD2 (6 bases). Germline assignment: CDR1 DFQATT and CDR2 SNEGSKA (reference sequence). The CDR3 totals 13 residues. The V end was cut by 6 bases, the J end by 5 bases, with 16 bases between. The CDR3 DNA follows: TGCAGTGCCCCATTCGGCGGAGGGGAGACCCAGTACTTC. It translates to CSAPFGGGETQYF.

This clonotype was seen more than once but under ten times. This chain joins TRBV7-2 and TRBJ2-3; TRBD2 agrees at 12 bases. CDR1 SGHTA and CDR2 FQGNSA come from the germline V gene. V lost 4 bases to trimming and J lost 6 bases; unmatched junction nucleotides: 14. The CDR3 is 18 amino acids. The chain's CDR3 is CASSSPRWTSGALDTQYF. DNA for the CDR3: TGTGCCAGCAGCTCCCCCCGTTGGACTAGCGGGGCCCTGGATACGCAGTATTTT.

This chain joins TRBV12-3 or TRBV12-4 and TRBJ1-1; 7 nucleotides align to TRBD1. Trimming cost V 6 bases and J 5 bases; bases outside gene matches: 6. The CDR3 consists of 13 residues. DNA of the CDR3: TGTGCCAGCAGGGGACAGTTGATGACTGAAGCTTTCTTT. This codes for CASRGQLMTEAFF.

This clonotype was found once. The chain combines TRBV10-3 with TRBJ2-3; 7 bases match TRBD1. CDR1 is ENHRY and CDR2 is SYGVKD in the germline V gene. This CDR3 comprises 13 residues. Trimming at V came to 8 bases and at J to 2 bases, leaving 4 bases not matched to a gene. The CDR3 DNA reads TGTGCCATCGCGACAGGGACCACAGATACGCAGTATTTT. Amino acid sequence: CAIATGTTDTQYF.

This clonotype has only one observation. DNA of the CDR3: TGTGCCAGCAGTTTCACGGGGGGTGGAAACACCATATATTTT. Protein product: CASSFTGGGNTIYF. The chain joins TRBV12-3 or TRBV12-4 to TRBJ1-3, with D possibly being TRBD1 (5 bases). Trimming took 3 bases from V and 3 from J, leaving 9 bases between them. This CDR3 has 14 amino acids.

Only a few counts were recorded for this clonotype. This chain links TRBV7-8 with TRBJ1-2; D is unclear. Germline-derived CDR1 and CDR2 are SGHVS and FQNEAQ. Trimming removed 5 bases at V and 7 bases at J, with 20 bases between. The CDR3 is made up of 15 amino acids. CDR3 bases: TGTGCCAGCAGCCTCGACTCCGGGGTTCGTATTGGCTACACCTTC. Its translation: CASSLDSGVRIGYTF.

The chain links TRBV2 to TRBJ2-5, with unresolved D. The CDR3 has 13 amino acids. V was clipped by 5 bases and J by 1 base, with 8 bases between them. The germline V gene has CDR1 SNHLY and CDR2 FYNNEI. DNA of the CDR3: TGTGCCAGCAGTAAGGGCCCCCAAGAGACCCAGTACTTC. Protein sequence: CASSKGPQETQYF.

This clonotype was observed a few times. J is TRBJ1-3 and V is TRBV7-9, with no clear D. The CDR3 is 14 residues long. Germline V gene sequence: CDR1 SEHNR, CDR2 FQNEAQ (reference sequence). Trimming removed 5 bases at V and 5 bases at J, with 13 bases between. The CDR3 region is CASSHEISRNTIYF. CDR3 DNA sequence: TGTGCCAGCAGCCATGAGATAAGCAGAAACACCATATATTTT.

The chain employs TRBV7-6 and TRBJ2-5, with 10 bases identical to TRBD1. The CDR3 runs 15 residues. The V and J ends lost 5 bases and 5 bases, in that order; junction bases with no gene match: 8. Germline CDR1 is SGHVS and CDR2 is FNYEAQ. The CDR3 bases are TGTGCCAGCAGCCAGCCGGGACAGGGGATGGAGACCCAGTACTTC. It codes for CASSQPGQGMETQYF. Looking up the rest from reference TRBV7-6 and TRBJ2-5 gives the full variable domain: GAGVSQSPRYKVTKRGQDVALRCDPISGHVSLYWYRQALGQGPEFLTYFNYEAQQDKSGLPNDRFSAERPEGSISTLTIQRTEQRDSAMYRCASSQPGQGMETQYFGPGTRLLVL.

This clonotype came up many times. The CDR3 DNA sequence: TGTGCCAGCAGCCCCGGACAGGGGGCGCACTACGAGCAGTACTTC. This sequence encodes CASSPGQGAHYEQYF. The gene calls are TRBV7-2 and TRBJ2-7, with 11 bases aligning to TRBD1. The CDR3 is made up of 15 amino acids. After removal of 5 bases from V and 3 bases from J, the junction contained 6 bases not matched to a gene. Germline assignment: CDR1 SGHTA and CDR2 FQGNSA. The full variable domain, in which reference TRBV7-2 and TRBJ2-7 provide the parts outside the CDR3, is GAGVSQSPSNKVTEKGKDVELRCDPISGHTALYWYRQSLGQGLEFLIYFQGNSAPDKSGLPSDRFSAERTGGSVSTLTIQRTQQEDSAVYLCASSPGQGAHYEQYFGPGTRLTVT.

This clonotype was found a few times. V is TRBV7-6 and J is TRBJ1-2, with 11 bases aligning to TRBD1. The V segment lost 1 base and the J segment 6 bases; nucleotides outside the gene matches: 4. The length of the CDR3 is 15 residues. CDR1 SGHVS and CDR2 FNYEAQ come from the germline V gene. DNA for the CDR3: TGTGCCAGCAGCTTAGTCGGGGACAGGGGGGATGGCTACACCTTC. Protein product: CASSLVGDRGDGYTF.

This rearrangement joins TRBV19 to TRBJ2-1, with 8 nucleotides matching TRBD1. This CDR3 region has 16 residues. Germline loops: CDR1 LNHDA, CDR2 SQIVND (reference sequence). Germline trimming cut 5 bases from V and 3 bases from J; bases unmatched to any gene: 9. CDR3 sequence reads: CASSGDRRRNYNEQFF. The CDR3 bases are TGTGCCAGTAGTGGGGACAGGCGACGGAACTACAATGAGCAGTTCTTC.

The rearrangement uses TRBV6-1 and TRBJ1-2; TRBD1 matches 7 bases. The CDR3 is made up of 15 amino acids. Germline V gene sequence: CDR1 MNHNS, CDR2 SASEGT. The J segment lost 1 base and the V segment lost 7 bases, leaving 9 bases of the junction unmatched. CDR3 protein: CASTPRTGLNYGYTF. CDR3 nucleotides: TGTGCCAGCACTCCCCGGACAGGCCTTAACTATGGCTACACCTTC.

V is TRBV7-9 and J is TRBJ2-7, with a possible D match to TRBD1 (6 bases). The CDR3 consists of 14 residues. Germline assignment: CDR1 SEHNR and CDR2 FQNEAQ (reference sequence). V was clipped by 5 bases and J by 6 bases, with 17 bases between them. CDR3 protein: CASSATGQAREQYF. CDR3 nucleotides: TGTGCCAGCAGCGCGACGGGACAAGCGCGCGAGCAGTACTTC.

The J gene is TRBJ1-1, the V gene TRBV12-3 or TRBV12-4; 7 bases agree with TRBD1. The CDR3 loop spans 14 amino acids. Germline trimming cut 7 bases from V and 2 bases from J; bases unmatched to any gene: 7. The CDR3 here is CASTPGQPNTEAFF. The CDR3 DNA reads TGTGCCAGCACCCCGGGACAGCCCAACACTGAAGCTTTCTTT.

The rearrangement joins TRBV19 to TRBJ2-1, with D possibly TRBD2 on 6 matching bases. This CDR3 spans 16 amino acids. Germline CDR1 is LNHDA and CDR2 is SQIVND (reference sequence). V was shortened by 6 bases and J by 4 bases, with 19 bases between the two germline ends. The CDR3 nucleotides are TGTGCCAGTAGCTTGGGGCACGGGGGACCATACAATGAGCAGTTCTTC. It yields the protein CASSLGHGGPYNEQFF. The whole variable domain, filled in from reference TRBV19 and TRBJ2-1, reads DGGITQSPKYLFRKEGQNVTLSCEQNLNHDAMYWYRQDPGQGLRLIYYSQIVNDFQKGDIAEGYSVSREKKESFPLTVTSAQKNPTAFYLCASSLGHGGPYNEQFFGPGTRLTVL.

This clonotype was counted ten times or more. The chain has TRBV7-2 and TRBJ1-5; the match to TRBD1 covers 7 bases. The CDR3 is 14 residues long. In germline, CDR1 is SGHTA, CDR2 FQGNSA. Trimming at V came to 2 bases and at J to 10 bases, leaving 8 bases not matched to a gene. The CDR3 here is CASSLRAGGEPQHF. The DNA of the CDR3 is TGTGCCAGCAGCTTACGCGCAGGGGGTGAACCCCAGCATTTT.

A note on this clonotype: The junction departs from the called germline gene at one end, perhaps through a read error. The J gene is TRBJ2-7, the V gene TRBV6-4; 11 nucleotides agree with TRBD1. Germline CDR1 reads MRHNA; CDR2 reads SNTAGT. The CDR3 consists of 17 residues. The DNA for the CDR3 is TGTGCCAGCAGTTACTCCGGACAGGGGGCGATTTTCTACGAGCAGTACTTC. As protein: CASSYSGQGAIFYEQYF.

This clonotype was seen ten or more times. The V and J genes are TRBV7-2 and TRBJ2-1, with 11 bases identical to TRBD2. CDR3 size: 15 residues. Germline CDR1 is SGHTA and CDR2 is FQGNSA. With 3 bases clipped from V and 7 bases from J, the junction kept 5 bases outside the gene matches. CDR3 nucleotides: TGTGCCAGCAGCTTTAGCGGGGGGGCGTCGAATGAGCAGTTCTTC. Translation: CASSFSGGASNEQFF.

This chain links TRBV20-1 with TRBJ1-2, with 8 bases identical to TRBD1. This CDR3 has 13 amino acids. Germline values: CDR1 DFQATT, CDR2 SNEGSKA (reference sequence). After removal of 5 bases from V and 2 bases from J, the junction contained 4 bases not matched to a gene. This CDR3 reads CSAHRGMNYGYTF. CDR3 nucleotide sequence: TGCAGTGCTCACAGGGGGATGAACTATGGCTACACCTTC.